The present entry profiles one T cell receptor (beta chain) with its context. Libraries were prepared by immunoSEQ multiplex PCR; TCRdb keeps only in-frame clonotypes and omits some of them. The sample shows some 290,000 clones, roughly 84% of them seen only once. The sample comes from a study of Ad26.COV2.S vaccination and SARS-CoV-2 variants. Study-level background: The vaccine Ad26.COV2.S was put into the muscle once, or twice with 56 days between.

Germline loops: CDR1 SGHTA, CDR2 FQGNSA. CDR3 length equals 14 residues. V was pared by 3 bases and J by 4 bases, with 4 bases of the junction left unmatched. Treatment noted: some 20 received Ad26.COV2.S at low or high dose, single or two shots; 5 received placebo; per-sample allocation not given. Each sample was drawn 63 days after the first injection (of vaccine or placebo). The sequences come from peripheral blood, collected in a trial of Ad26.COV2.S vaccine versus placebo. The sequence was obtained from a person aged 18-60 years who received the Ad26.COV2.S COVID-19 vaccine or a placebo. The chain is built from TRBV7-2 and TRBJ2-5; 8 bases are shared with TRBD2. The CDR3 sequence: CASSFRRGGETQYF. The DNA for the CDR3 is TGTGCCAGCAGCTTTAGACGGGGGGGAGAGACCCAGTACTTC. Together with reference TRBV7-2 and TRBJ2-5, the CDR3 gives the full variable domain: GAGVSQSPSNKVTEKGKDVELRCDPISGHTALYWYRQSLGQGLEFLIYFQGNSAPDKSGLPSDRFSAERTGGSVSTLTIQRTQQEDSAVYLCASSFRRGGETQYFGPGTRLLVL.